Each of the 9 T cell receptor beta chains below was sequenced from the same sample in a study of cytomegalovirus exposure and HLA in healthy donors. A multiplex PCR was run with 60 Vbeta primers and 13 Jbeta primers. The method was immunoSEQ multiplex PCR; TCRdb's version includes in-frame clones alone and lacks a portion of them. The sample holds around 130,000 clones; approximately 80% are singletons and the top ten take 0.8% to 0.95%. Input material: PBMCs. All receptors derive from a woman aged 55-69 years in good health and CMV-seronegative.

The J gene is TRBJ2-1, the V gene TRBV5-1, with D unresolved. The CDR3 consists of 12 residues. The V gene lost 4 bases and the J gene lost 6 bases, with 8 bases spanning the gap. CDR1 is SGHRS, CDR2 YFSETQ, per germline. CDR3 amino acids: CASSEALNEQFF. CDR3 coding DNA: TGCGCCAGCAGCGAAGCACTCAATGAGCAGTTCTTC.

V gene TRBV11-2 combines with J gene TRBJ2-7, with a possible D match to TRBD1 (5 bases). Germline-derived CDR1 and CDR2 are SGHAT and FQNNGV. CDR3 length: 13 amino acids. Trimming left V 1 base short and J 6 bases short, with 10 bases between. For the CDR3, the DNA is TGTGCCAGCAGCTTAGTAGGGGTGCGCGAGCAGTACTTC. Amino acids: CASSLVGVREQYF.

The CDR3 is CASSSGTGSYTGELFF. For the CDR3, the DNA is TGTGCCAGCAGCTCCGGGACAGGTTCTTACACCGGGGAGCTGTTTTTT. The chain carries TRBV7-9 and TRBJ2-2; 8 bases are a match to TRBD1. The trim removed 4 bases at V and 3 bases at J, leaving 7 bases unmatched. Germline assignment: CDR1 SEHNR and CDR2 FQNEAQ (reference sequence). The CDR3 is 16 amino acids.

The chain carries TRBV6-4 and TRBJ1-2, with D unclear. The germline V gene has CDR1 MRHNA and CDR2 SNTAGT. CDR3 length: 13 amino acids. Trimming removed 2 bases at V and 8 bases at J, with 12 bases between. This chain's CDR3 is CASSDGSRGGYTF. In nucleotides, the CDR3 is TGTGCCAGCAGTGACGGGTCAAGAGGGGGCTACACCTTC.

The chain has TRBV7-9 and TRBJ2-1; D perhaps matches TRBD1 (6 bases). The V end was cut by 5 bases, the J end by 8 bases, with 10 bases between. This CDR3 is 12 amino acids long. Germline V gene lookup returns CDR1 SEHNR and CDR2 FQNEAQ (reference sequence). CDR3 residues: CASSMRTDEQFF. CDR3 DNA sequence: TGTGCCAGCAGCATGCGGACAGATGAGCAGTTCTTC.

The rearrangement uses TRBV5-8 and TRBJ2-1; 13 bases are shared with TRBD2. This CDR3 has 15 residues. V shed 2 bases, J shed 9 bases, and the junction held 5 bases outside the gene matches. Germline V gene lookup returns CDR1 SGHTS and CDR2 YDEGEE. CDR3 amino acids: CASSFRTSGSVEQFF. The DNA of the CDR3 is TGTGCCAGCAGCTTCAGGACTAGCGGGAGTGTTGAGCAGTTCTTC.

The chain uses TRBV9 and TRBJ1-1; 9 bases match TRBD1. The CDR3 covers 15 residues. The ends lost 4 bases at V and 1 base at J; junction bases unmatched: 5. Germline values: CDR1 SGDLS, CDR2 YYNGEE. Written as DNA, the CDR3 is TGTGCCAGCAGCTTGGACAGGGGCGGGAACACTGAAGCTTTCTTT. Translation: CASSLDRGGNTEAFF.

This chain joins TRBV13 and TRBJ2-2, with D tentatively TRBD1 (5 bases). V lost 3 bases, J lost 6 bases, and 8 bases lay in between. This CDR3 is built from 13 residues. Looked up from germline, CDR1 is PRHDT and CDR2 is FYEKMQ (reference sequence). The CDR3 region has the DNA TGTGCCAGCAGCTTCTCAGGGCCCGGGGAGCTGTTTTTT. It specifies CASSFSGPGELFF.

The chain joins TRBV5-1 to TRBJ2-7; tentatively, D is TRBD2 (5 bases). The CDR3 covers 14 residues. Germline V gives CDR1 SGHRS, CDR2 YFSETQ. The ends were cut back, 4 bases at V and 2 bases at J, with 13 bases in the middle. The DNA of the CDR3 is TGCGCCAGCAGCCGACAAACTAGTCCCTACGAGCAGTACTTC. It codes for CASSRQTSPYEQYF.